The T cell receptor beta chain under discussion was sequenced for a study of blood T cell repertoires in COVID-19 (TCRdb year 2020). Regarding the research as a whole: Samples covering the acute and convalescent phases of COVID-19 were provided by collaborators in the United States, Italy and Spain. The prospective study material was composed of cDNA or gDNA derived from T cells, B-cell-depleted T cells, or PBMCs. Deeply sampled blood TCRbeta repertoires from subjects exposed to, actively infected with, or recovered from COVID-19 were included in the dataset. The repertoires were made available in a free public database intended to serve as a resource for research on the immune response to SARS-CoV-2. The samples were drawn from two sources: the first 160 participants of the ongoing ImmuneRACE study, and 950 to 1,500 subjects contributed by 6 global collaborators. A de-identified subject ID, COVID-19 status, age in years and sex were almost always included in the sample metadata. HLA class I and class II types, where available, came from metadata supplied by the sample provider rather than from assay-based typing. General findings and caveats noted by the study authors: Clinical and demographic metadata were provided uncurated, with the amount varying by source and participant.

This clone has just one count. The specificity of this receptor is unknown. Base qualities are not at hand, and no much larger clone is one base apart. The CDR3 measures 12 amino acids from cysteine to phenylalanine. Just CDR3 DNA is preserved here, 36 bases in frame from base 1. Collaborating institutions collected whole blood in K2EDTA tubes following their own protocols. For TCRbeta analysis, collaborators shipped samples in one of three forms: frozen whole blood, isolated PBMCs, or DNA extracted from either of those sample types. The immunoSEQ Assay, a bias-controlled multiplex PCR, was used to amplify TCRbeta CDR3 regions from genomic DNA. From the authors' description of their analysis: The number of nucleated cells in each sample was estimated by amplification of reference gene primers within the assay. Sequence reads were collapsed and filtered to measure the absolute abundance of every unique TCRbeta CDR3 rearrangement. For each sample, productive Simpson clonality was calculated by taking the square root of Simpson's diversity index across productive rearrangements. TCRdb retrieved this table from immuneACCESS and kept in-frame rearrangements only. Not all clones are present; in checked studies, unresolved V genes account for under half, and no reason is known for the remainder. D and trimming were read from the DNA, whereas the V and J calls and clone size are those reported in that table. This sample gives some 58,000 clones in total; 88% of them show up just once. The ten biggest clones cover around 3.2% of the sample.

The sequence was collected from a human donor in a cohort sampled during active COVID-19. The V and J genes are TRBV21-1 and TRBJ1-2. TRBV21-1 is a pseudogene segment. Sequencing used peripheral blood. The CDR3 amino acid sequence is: CASSKGLGGYTF. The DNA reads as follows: TGTGCCAGCAGCAAAGGTCTCGGTGGCTACACCTTC.